This T cell receptor (beta chain) was identified during a study of T cell repertoires and HLA-DP antigens. Across the whole study: Alloreactive CD4+ T cells targeted HLA-DP on transduced HeLa. One stimulator alloantigen differed from self by one groove amino acid; the other by ten.

For pre-culture CD4+ samples, the target was 200,000 T cell genomes. TCRdb's copy holds only in-frame clones and misses some; the assay was immunoSEQ multiplex PCR. The sample lists about 73,000 clones, 80% seen once, with about 1.4% in the top ten. A remark on this clone: What it recognizes is unknown.

Study-wide results and caveats: Average cumulative frequency of previously undetected clones was 36.3% against one allele and approximately 49% against the other.

Sequenced sample: CD4+ T cells from PBMCs. The origin of this receptor is a man aged 55-75 years in good health and CMV-seronegative.

This CDR3 reads CASSLGGKNNQPQHF. CDR3 nucleotides: TGTGCCAGCAGCCTAGGAGGCAAGAACAATCAGCCCCAGCATTTT. The chain couples TRBV6-5 to TRBJ1-5; D unresolved. The CDR3 runs to 15 residues. Germline CDR1 and CDR2: MNHEY and SVGAGI. The V end was cut by 6 bases, the J end by 3 bases, with 15 bases between.